This TCR beta chain was sequenced during a study of tumor and adjacent non-tumor tissue in lung cancer. General study points: Tumor repertoires had a smaller top 100 clone share than normal lung.

RNA was extracted from bulk tissue without any cell sorting. Between August and November 2014, newly diagnosed, chemotherapy-naive lung cancer patients underwent thoracic surgery in China. Three rounds of nested PCR, following a modified ARM-PCR protocol, produced the TCRbeta library. One entry per CDR3 protein results from TCRdb running MiXCR on the multiplex PCR reads. In the table there are 100,000 to 150,000 distinct CDR3 sequences, 66% of which are singletons. Concerning this clonotype: Its specificity is not known. At one end the junction does not follow the germline gene, possibly because of a read error.

The source material was lung tumor tissue. This receptor was taken from a man aged 30 to 45 with non-small cell lung cancer.

CDR3 bases: TGCAGCGCGACAGTAAACACCGGGGTGCTGTTCTTT. Translating gives CSATVNTGVLFF. The genes are TRBV29-1 and TRBJ2-2; D could derive from TRBD1 or TRBD2 (5 bases each). Germline V lookup: CDR1 SQVTM, CDR2 ANQGSEA. The CDR3 has 12 residues.